These 24 T cell receptor beta chains were sequenced from one sample in a study of OX40 agonist ivuxolimab in advanced cancers. Clones were read by immunoSEQ multiplex PCR, and TCRdb kept only the in-frame ones, dropping some. The table includes 60,000 to 75,000 clones, 84% detected once. The sample here was CD4+ or CD8+ T cells sorted from blood, taken in a trial of the OX40 agonist ivuxolimab. Every receptor here comes from an adult with an advanced solid tumor such as melanoma, head and neck, liver or kidney cancer.

The chain joins TRBV5-4 to TRBJ2-5; 10 nucleotides match TRBD1. The trim removed 0 bases at V and 5 bases at J, leaving 1 base unmatched. Germline loops: CDR1 SGHNT, CDR2 YYREEE (reference sequence). The CDR3 spans 14 residues. The CDR3 DNA reads as TGTGCCAGCAGCTTGGGGACAGGGGGGGAGACCCAGTACTTC. Translation: CASSLGTGGETQYF.

V usage is TRBV7-2 and J usage is TRBJ2-3; 7 bases are shared with TRBD2. V trimming: 5 bases; J trimming: 1 base; junction bases outside the gene matches: 6. The CDR3 runs 15 residues. Germline V gene data show CDR1 as SGHTA and CDR2 as FQGNSA. The CDR3 sequence is CASSITSARTDTQYF. The CDR3 nucleotides are TGTGCCAGCAGCATTACTAGCGCGCGCACAGATACGCAGTATTTT.

CDR3 coding DNA: TGTGCCAGCAGGGCCGGGACAGGGTTGAGAGAGCAGTACTTC. Its translation: CASRAGTGLREQYF. This chain connects TRBV6-5 to TRBJ2-7; TRBD1 agrees at 9 bases. This CDR3 comprises 14 residues. Germline assignment: CDR1 MNHEY and CDR2 SVGAGI. Trimming took 6 bases from V and 7 from J; bases not matched to a gene: 10.

The chain joins TRBV5-1 to TRBJ2-7; D not resolved. Trimming took 3 bases from V and 2 from J, leaving 15 bases between them. Germline V gene data show CDR1 as SGHRS and CDR2 as YFSETQ. The CDR3 covers 15 residues. CDR3 amino acids: CASSSSDGFPYEQYF. The CDR3 nucleotides are TGCGCCAGCAGCTCCTCTGACGGATTCCCCTACGAGCAGTACTTC.

The rearrangement joins TRBV5-4 to TRBJ2-7, with 9 bases lining up with TRBD1. The germline V gene encodes CDR1 SGHNT and CDR2 YYREEE (reference sequence). The CDR3 extends over 16 amino acids. Trimming removed 4 bases from V and 7 bases from J; junction bases left unmatched: 15. The CDR3 reads CASSPIPTGGPGEQYF. Written as DNA, the CDR3 is TGTGCCAGCAGCCCGATCCCGACAGGGGGGCCGGGAGAGCAGTACTTC.

As DNA, the CDR3 is TGTGCCAGTGGAAGTGGGTTTAGATCACCCCTCCACTTT. Its protein product is CASGSGFRSPLHF. This chain joins TRBV6-1 and TRBJ1-6, with D unresolved. Germline assignment: CDR1 MNHNS and CDR2 SASEGT. The CDR3 is 13 residues long. Between the trimmed V and J ends, which lost 9 bases and 10 bases, there was a span of 16 bases.

The chain recombines TRBV6-9 with TRBJ1-1; weak D call: TRBD1 (5 bases). The length of the CDR3 is 15 residues. Trimming pared 5 bases from V and 6 bases from J, leaving 19 bases between. Germline CDR1 reads MNHGY; CDR2 reads SVAAGI. CDR3 sequence (DNA): TGTGCCAGCAGTAAGAGTCAGGGCAGTTCGGCTGAAGCTTTCTTT. Its translation: CASSKSQGSSAEAFF.

Here the CDR3 reads CASSLRPGRGETQYF. CDR3 in DNA: TGTGCCAGCAGTCTCAGACCCGGAAGGGGGGAGACCCAGTACTTC. This chain uses TRBV7-3 with TRBJ2-5; tentative D call: TRBD1 (6 bases). Germline V gives CDR1 SGHTA, CDR2 FQGTGA. The CDR3 is 15 residues long. V lost 6 bases and J lost 5, with 19 bases in between.

In its sample, this clone was seen once. The chain employs TRBV5-1 and TRBJ1-4, with 7 bases fitting TRBD1. V trimming: 3 bases; J trimming: 8 bases; junction bases outside the gene matches: 7. CDR1 and CDR2 (germline): SGHRS, YFSETQ. CDR3 length equals 14 residues. The CDR3 bases are TGCGCCAGCAGCTCTGACGGACAGGTGGAAAAACTGTTTTTT. It encodes CASSSDGQVEKLFF.

The chain links TRBV5-4 to TRBJ2-7, with D possibly being TRBD1 (6 bases). This CDR3 is 14 amino acids long. Trimming removed 1 base from V and 1 base from J, with 9 bases in between. Germline V lookup: CDR1 SGHNT, CDR2 YYREEE (reference sequence). The CDR3 DNA is TGTGCCAGCAGCTTGTCAGGGGCATCCTACGAGCAGTACTTC. Protein product: CASSLSGASYEQYF.

This clone was seen a handful of times. The CDR3 DNA sequence: TGTGCCAGCAGCTCCGGGGGGGTTTCAGATACGCAGTATTTT. Translation: CASSSGGVSDTQYF. The J gene is TRBJ2-3, the V gene TRBV7-3, with 8 bases aligning to TRBD2. The CDR3 loop spans 14 amino acids. Germline assignment: CDR1 SGHTA and CDR2 FQGTGA. The V and J ends lost 4 bases and 4 bases, in that order; junction bases with no gene match: 4. Full variable domain (missing parts from reference TRBV7-3 and TRBJ2-3): GAGVSQTPSNKVTEKGKYVELRCDPISGHTALYWYRQSLGQGPEFLIYFQGTGAADDSGLPNDRFFAVRPEGSVSTLKIQRTERGDSAVYLCASSSGGVSDTQYFGPGTRLTVL.

This clone has just a few counts. The chain employs TRBV7-6 and TRBJ1-1, with a tentative D call TRBD1 (6 bases). Between the trimmed V and J ends, which lost 10 bases and 1 base, there was a span of 13 bases. There are 13 residues in the CDR3. The germline V gene encodes CDR1 SGHVS and CDR2 FNYEAQ. Here the CDR3 reads CAISTRGNTEAFF. The CDR3 nucleotides read TGTGCCATATCCACCAGGGGGAACACTGAAGCTTTCTTT.

This chain joins TRBV28 and TRBJ1-2; D gene unclear. Trimming cost V 9 bases and J 2 bases, with 19 bases left between them. Germline assignment: CDR1 MDHEN and CDR2 SYDVKM. This CDR3 comprises 15 residues. CDR3 sequence: CASGRFPDVNYGYTF. In nucleotides, the CDR3 is TGTGCCAGTGGGCGGTTTCCGGACGTCAACTATGGCTACACCTTC.

This rearrangement joins TRBV4-3 to TRBJ2-2; D gene unclear. Germline-derived CDR1 and CDR2 are LGHNA and YSLEER. CDR3 length: 14 residues. Trimming stripped 0 bases from V and 11 bases from J, with 13 bases between. The CDR3: CASSQDRIWEELFF. DNA of the CDR3: TGCGCCAGCAGCCAAGATCGGATATGGGAAGAGCTGTTTTTT.

The V call is TRBV7-9, the J call TRBJ2-7; D possibly corresponds to TRBD1 (5 bases). In germline, CDR1 is SEHNR, CDR2 FQNEAQ (reference sequence). V was pared by 4 bases and J by 11 bases, with 18 bases between. This CDR3 is built from 13 residues. CDR3 amino acids: CASSSQQAGKEYF. As DNA, the CDR3 is TGTGCCAGCAGCTCCCAACAGGCCGGCAAGGAGTACTTC.

This chain joins TRBV30 and TRBJ1-4, with TRBD1 matching over 9 bases. This CDR3 is built from 15 residues. The V and J ends lost 1 base and 8 bases, in that order; junction bases with no gene match: 8. Germline CDR1 reads GTSNPN; CDR2 reads SVGIG (reference sequence). The CDR3 here is CAWSALDRGTEKLFF. The CDR3 nucleotides read TGTGCCTGGAGTGCCCTGGACAGGGGAACGGAAAAACTGTTTTTT.

The rearrangement joins TRBV11-2 to TRBJ2-3, with 12 nucleotides matching TRBD2. With 3 bases clipped from V and 4 bases from J, the junction kept 11 bases outside the gene matches. The CDR3 spans 18 residues. The germline gives CDR1 SGHAT, CDR2 FQNNGV. For the CDR3, the DNA is TGTGCCAGCAGCTTTGGTGCTAGCGGGAGGGCCAGCGCAGATACGCAGTATTTT. Translation gives CASSFGASGRASADTQYF.

The chain is built from TRBV16 and TRBJ2-3, with TRBD2 identical over 10 bases. This CDR3 contains 17 residues. Germline V gene data show CDR1 as KGHSY and CDR2 as FQNENV. Trimming cost V 5 bases and J 0 bases; bases outside gene matches: 8. The CDR3 DNA reads TGTGCCAGCAGCGGGCTAGCGGGAGCCCCGAGCACAGATACGCAGTATTTT. Translated: CASSGLAGAPSTDTQYF.

The chain links TRBV18 to TRBJ2-1; maybe TRBD1 (5 bases). V was shortened by 4 bases and J by 1 base, with 8 bases between the two germline ends. The CDR3 spans 14 residues. Germline lookup yields CDR1 KGHSH and CDR2 LQKENI. The CDR3 DNA follows: TGTGCCAGCTCACTTCAGGGATCCTACAATGAGCAGTTCTTC. Translating gives CASSLQGSYNEQFF.

The V and J genes are TRBV5-6 and TRBJ1-5; 7 bases are a match to TRBD1. CDR3 length equals 13 residues. CDR1 is SGHDT, CDR2 YYEEEE, per germline. V was clipped by 4 bases and J by 11 bases; unmatched bases: 9. The CDR3 DNA follows: TGTGCCAGCAGCGTCGACAGGGACGGGGCCCAGCATTTT. The encoded protein is CASSVDRDGAQHF. The full variable domain, with the rest looked up from reference TRBV5-6 and TRBJ1-5, is DAGVTQSPTHLIKTRGQQVTLRCSPKSGHDTVSWYQQALGQGPQFIFQYYEEEERQRGNFPDRFSGHQFPNYSSELNVNALLLGDSALYLCASSVDRDGAQHFGDGTRLSIL.

V gene TRBV4-2 combines with J gene TRBJ1-2; 7 bases map to TRBD1. This CDR3 spans 13 amino acids. Trimming at V came to 3 bases and at J to 5 bases, leaving 3 bases not matched to a gene. CDR1 LGHNA and CDR2 YNFKEQ come from the germline V gene. The CDR3 nucleotides are TGTGCCAGCAGCCAGACAGGGTGGTATGGCTACACCTTC. It codes for CASSQTGWYGYTF.

The chain carries TRBV7-2 and TRBJ1-2; 7 bases match TRBD1. The CDR3 is made up of 16 amino acids. Germline values: CDR1 SGHTA, CDR2 FQGNSA. V lost 1 base, J lost 4 bases, and 9 bases stayed unmatched. CDR3: CASSLGGRQGSYGYTF. CDR3 coding DNA: TGTGCCAGCAGCTTAGGAGGGAGACAGGGATCCTATGGCTACACCTTC.

The chain links TRBV2 to TRBJ2-1; 10 nucleotides agree with TRBD2. Looked up from germline, CDR1 is SNHLY and CDR2 is FYNNEI. V shed 7 bases and J 5 bases; nucleotides not matched to a gene: 8. This CDR3 is built from 15 residues. The CDR3 reads CASTSRTSGNNEQFF. The CDR3 DNA is TGTGCCAGCACTAGTAGGACTAGCGGAAACAATGAGCAGTTCTTC.

The chain combines TRBV7-2 with TRBJ2-1, with 11 bases that match TRBD2. CDR1 is SGHTA, CDR2 FQGNSA, per germline. The CDR3 extends over 13 amino acids. Trimming cost V 4 bases and J 11 bases; bases outside gene matches: 4. CDR3 loop: CASSWGLAEKQFF. The CDR3 DNA reads TGTGCCAGCAGCTGGGGACTAGCGGAAAAGCAGTTCTTC.